This TCR beta chain was recorded in a study of T cells in Graves' hyperthyroidism and ophthalmopathy. The CDR3 is made up of 13 amino acids. V was shortened by 6 bases and J by 2 bases, with 10 bases between the two germline ends. CDR1 is MDHEN and CDR2 is SYDVKM in the germline V gene. The authors took PBMCs from 10 ml fresh peripheral blood. Amplification targeted TCR beta CDR3 regions from RNA transcripts. First-round RT-PCR targeting the TCR CDR3 was performed with the HTBI primer set. TCRdb ran MiXCR on the multiplex PCR reads and lists one entry per CDR3 protein. This sample has fewer than 550,000 distinct CDR3 sequences, with approximately 14% found just once. Overall study results and limits: Most thyroid clonotypes that were expanded above 0.001 also turned up in blood. A 13 V-J model separated ophthalmopathy from stable hyperthyroidism.

The sample holds many counts of this clonotype. What it recognizes is unknown. The material sequenced was blood. The TCR originated in a woman aged 18 to 35 with Graves' hyperthyroidism. The chain uses TRBV28 and TRBJ2-5, with a tentative D call TRBD1 (5 bases). The CDR3 DNA is TGTGCCAGCAGCCTAGGGGATCAAGAGACCCAGTACTTC. Its protein product is CASSLGDQETQYF.